This T cell receptor (beta chain) was sequenced for a study of T cell responses to AZD1222 COVID-19 vaccine (TCRdb year 2021). Looking at the study overall: TCR sequencing was performed for fewer than 250 trial participants, of whom around 210 were given two doses of AZD1222 and some 26 were given two doses of MenACWY control vaccine. Trial participants were enrolled by age into subgroups of 18-55, 56-69 and 70-plus years, and roughly 150, 30 and 60 TCR-sequenced participants, respectively, were included in these subgroups. Findings and caveats that apply to the study as a whole: Because no day 14 peak-response samples were available, the repertoires could be characterized only after the peak T cell response. Conclusions about previously exposed vaccinees are limited, since just a handful of AZD1222 recipients were seropositive for SARS-CoV-2 at baseline. Nearly half of unique spike-specific TCRs reportedly recognized epitopes outside regions mutated in the B.1.351 and B.1.1.7 variants. Most participants were white British and females outnumbered males, and the authors suggested that clonal diversity may have been underestimated. CD4 TCRs associated with the vaccine covered the entire spike protein, and the dominant responses were in regions 160-218 and 743-854. In the small 56-69-year group, the increase in depth fell short of significance, most likely because of low power. Spike-specific TCR breadth and depth rose significantly after two AZD1222 doses compared with day 0 and with MenACWY recipients.

CDR1 GTSNPN and CDR2 SVGIG are derived from the germline V gene (reference sequence). The CDR3 covers 11 residues, taking in both the cysteine and the phenylalanine. Left in the record is the CDR3 DNA by itself, 33 bases read in frame from the first base. Relative to germline, V is 4 bases shorter and J is 4 bases shorter, with 5 bases between their ends. What this sample's time point label stands for: about 28 days (+/-7) after the second vaccine dose. AZD1222 recipients given second doses at about 4 weeks or at about 12 weeks were pooled, since spike-specific TCR depth and breadth were not found to differ between the two schedules. The vaccinee samples were drawn from two UK trials, COV001 and COV002, one of which was a single-blind randomized controlled phase 2/3 trial testing AZD1222 (ChAdOx1 nCoV-19) in healthy adults. For TCRbeta chain sequencing, PBMC samples were collected from trial participants at day 0 and at day 28 after the second dose.

Concerning this clone itself: Its antigen has not been determined. No per-base quality is available; no much larger clone lies one base away.

The CDR3 regions of human TCRbeta chains were analyzed by immunosequencing. As for how the authors treated the data: Repertoire TCRs were checked for matches against a reference library of SARS-CoV-2-specific TCRs that had been generated using the MIRA antigen-specificity platform. Breadth was defined as the fraction of unique TCRs that were SARS-CoV-2-associated. Depth was defined as the fraction of total T cells that were SARS-CoV-2-associated. Using the MIRA data, every spike-specific TCR was mapped to the spike region that the TCR reacted to and assigned to either a CD4 or a CD8 class. Log10-transformed breadth and depth values were compared by one-way ANOVA with Sidak's multiple comparisons tests. TCRdb took this table from immuneACCESS and kept in-frame rearrangements with V and J called. Such tables lack part of the clones; where checked against another copy, unresolved V genes explain under half of the gap, and the rest is unexplained. V, J and clone size reflect that table, while D and trimming were determined from the DNA. The sample table records around 200,000 clones; under 95% of these occur just once. Of the sample, roughly 1.7% is held by the ten largest clones.

This specimen was peripheral blood, taken 28 days after the second AZD1222 dose. The V gene is TRBV30 and the J gene is TRBJ2-1; D gene: possibly TRBD1, on 5 matching bases. This TCR was recovered from an adult who received the AZD1222 COVID-19 vaccine. The CDR3 sequence is CAWKGYNEQFF. The nucleotides are TGTGCCTGGAAGGGGTACAATGAGCAGTTCTTC.